The 5 T cell receptor beta chains given below trace back to one sample, sequenced in a study of blood T cell repertoires in COVID-19. Sequenced by immunoSEQ multiplex PCR; TCRdb stores in-frame clones only, minus some. This table has 15,000 to 20,000 clones, 91% appearing once. The sequencing sample was made of peripheral blood. The receptors originated from a human donor in a cohort sampled during active COVID-19.

This rearrangement joins TRBV11-3 to TRBJ2-3; no clear D gene. This CDR3 spans 16 amino acids. Germline values: CDR1 SGHNT, CDR2 YENEEA. Deletions cut 1 base from V and 1 base from J, with 12 bases between. CDR3 sequence: CASSLGPSGGTDTQYF. For the CDR3, the DNA is TGTGCCAGCAGCTTAGGACCTTCGGGTGGCACAGATACGCAGTATTTT.

The chain recombines TRBV28 with TRBJ2-1; 8 bases are a match to TRBD1. Germline V gene data show CDR1 as MDHEN and CDR2 as SYDVKM. The V and J ends lost 6 bases and 5 bases, in that order; junction bases with no gene match: 9. The CDR3 runs to 15 residues. CDR3 DNA sequence: TGTGCCAGCAGCTCAGGGGGCGCAGGGAACAATGAGCAGTTCTTC. The encoded protein is CASSSGGAGNNEQFF.

The gene calls are TRBV5-1 and TRBJ2-1, with 8 bases fitting TRBD1. Germline values: CDR1 SGHRS, CDR2 YFSETQ. This CDR3 has 15 amino acids. V lost 2 bases to trimming and J lost 7 bases; unmatched junction nucleotides: 8. This CDR3 is CASSLTGQGRNEQFF. CDR3 nucleotides: TGCGCCAGCAGCTTAACCGGACAGGGAAGGAATGAGCAGTTCTTC.

V gene TRBV15 combines with J gene TRBJ2-1, with TRBD1 as a possible D gene (6 bases). Germline V gene sequence: CDR1 LNHNV, CDR2 YYDKDF (reference sequence). There are 12 residues in the CDR3. V was pared by 7 bases and J by 4 bases, with 8 bases between. The CDR3 is CATTQGYNEQFF. CDR3 sequence (DNA): TGTGCCACCACCCAGGGGTACAATGAGCAGTTCTTC.

This clone was seen only a few times. At one end, the junction sequence differs from germline, possibly due to a read error. J is TRBJ2-2 and V is TRBV10-3; tentative D call: TRBD1 (5 bases). Germline loops: CDR1 ENHRY, CDR2 SYGVKD. The CDR3 length is 16 residues. CDR3 protein: CASSEGKGAEVGELFF. In nucleotides, the CDR3 is TGTGCCAGCAGTGAAGGTAAAGGGGCGGAAGTCGGGGAGCTGTTTTTT.